What follows is one T cell receptor beta chain and its context. In the study's own analysis: Amplifying reference gene primers gave estimates of nucleated cell counts. The data were produced by immunoSEQ multiplex PCR, yet TCRdb's version contains in-frame clones alone and is incomplete. Clonal size and the V and J genes are those of that table, whereas D and trimming came from the DNA. Of about 480,000 clones in the sample, about 89% are singletons; the top ten hold roughly 7.4%. The germline V gene encodes CDR1 LNHNV and CDR2 YYDKDF (reference sequence). The CDR3 covers 15 residues. V gave up 0 bases and J gave up 10 bases, with 18 bases separating them. This record belongs to a study of blood T cell repertoires in COVID-19. Study-wide context: The samples span acute and convalescent COVID-19 from the United States, Italy and Spain. From T cells, B-cell-depleted T cells, or PBMCs came the material, which was cDNA or gDNA.

A Seattle source enrolled patients during active infection and followed them longitudinally. The chain couples TRBV15 to TRBJ1-1, with unresolved D. The sequenced sample consisted of peripheral blood. This TCR came from a woman aged 45 to 65 with COVID-19, enrolled during active disease. CDR3 in DNA: TGTGCCACCAGCAGAGATCCCCTCTCGACTCAAGGAGCTTTCTTT. It specifies CATSRDPLSTQGAFF.